The subject of this entry is one TCR beta chain. This clone's antigen is unknown. No base quality values were provided; no much bigger clone lies one nucleotide off. The data were obtained in a study of shared T cell receptors in the human thymus (TCRdb year 2021). For context, the study as a whole: The study examined how self-reactive, shared T-cell receptor alpha chains are generated in the human thymus.

Library method: the immunoSEQ multiplex PCR assay. TCRdb stores this immuneACCESS table with in-frame sequences only. Part of the clones is absent; in the studies checked, under half of the shortfall reflects unresolved V genes, and no reason is known for the rest. This sample comprises 640,000 or so clones, around 87% of them detected only once. The ten largest account for 0.0094% of the sample. Trimming at the junction amounts to 4 bases on V and 3 bases on J, and the germline ends lie 16 bases apart. The CDR3 sequence holds 16 residues, the cysteine and phenylalanine included. Only the CDR3 region is kept as DNA, spanning 48 bases read in frame from base 1. The germline V gene sets CDR1 to SGHAT and CDR2 to FQNNGV. The same specimen was also included in a second study, on human thymus T cells. That second publication adds: Immunologically healthy infants undergoing open corrective cardiac surgery for congenital heart defects in Finland were used as donors. Thymus tissue was collected as surgical resects that were removed during corrective cardiac surgery. Both the thymic and the peripheral blood repertoires appeared to show biased V and J gene segment usage. The related research found that thymic TCR repertoires overlapped highly between unrelated individuals. The study described the TCR alpha and beta repertoires in eight or nine infant thymus samples and a handful of matching peripheral blood samples. The infant donors were about 7 to 244 days old, and the cohort included more than five males and two females. After being mechanically released from the tissue, thymocytes were kept at -70 degrees C in pellets of roughly 10-33 million cells. Genomic DNA was extracted from frozen cell pellets with a QIAsymphony instrument. The immunoSEQ multiplex PCR assay was used to amplify the TCRB and TCRAD loci from a standardized amount of quality-controlled genomic DNA. The amplicons spanned the V(D)J region and were long enough to cover the CDR3 and allow V and J genes to be identified. The amplicons were sequenced on an Illumina platform via the commercial immunoSEQ service. Primer bias and sequencing errors were corrected using previously described methods, and TCRAD and TCRB definitions followed the IMGT database. Repertoires were analysed with immunoSEQ Analyzer 3.0 and VDJTools, covering basic statistics, V/J segment usage, diversity estimates, rarefaction and pairwise overlap. Diversity was estimated with Chao1, ChaoE, Efron-Thisted, Shannon and inverse Simpson indices, and also on datasets down-sampled to the smallest sample. Repertoire overlap was assessed by strict matching of CDR3 nucleotide sequence, V gene and J gene, and clustering was done by Jaccard-based multidimensional scaling. On average, thymus samples gave 650,000 to 850,000 unique TCRB clonotypes, whereas blood samples gave about 92,000.

The origin of this receptor is a boy under three years old with a congenital heart defect. Donor details come from another sample of the same person, matched by shared clones. The sample was thymocytes. Here the chain combines TRBV11-2 and TRBJ2-1, with a weak D call of TRBD2 (5 bases match). In nucleotides, the sequence is TGTGCCAGCAGCTCGTGGGGAGCCCCCGTCTACAATGAGCAGTTCTTC. It is translated as CASSSWGAPVYNEQFF.